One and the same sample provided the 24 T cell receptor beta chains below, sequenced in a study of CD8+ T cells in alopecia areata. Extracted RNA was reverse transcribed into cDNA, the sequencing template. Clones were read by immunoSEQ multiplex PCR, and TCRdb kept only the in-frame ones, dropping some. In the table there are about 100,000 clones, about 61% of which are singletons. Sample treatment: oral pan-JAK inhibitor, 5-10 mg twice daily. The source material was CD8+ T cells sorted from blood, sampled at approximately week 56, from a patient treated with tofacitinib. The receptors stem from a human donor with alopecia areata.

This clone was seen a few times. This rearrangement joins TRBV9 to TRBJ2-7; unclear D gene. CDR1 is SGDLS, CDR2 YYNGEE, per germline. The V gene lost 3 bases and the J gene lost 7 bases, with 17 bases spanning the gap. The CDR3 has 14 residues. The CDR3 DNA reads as TGTGCCAGCAGCGAAGGGCCCCCTCGTTGGGAGCAGTACTTC. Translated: CASSEGPPRWEQYF.

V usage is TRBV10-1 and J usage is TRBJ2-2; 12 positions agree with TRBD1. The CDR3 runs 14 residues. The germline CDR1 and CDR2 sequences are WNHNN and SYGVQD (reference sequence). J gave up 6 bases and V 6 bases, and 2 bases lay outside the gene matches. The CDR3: CASRRDRGPGELFF. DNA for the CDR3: TGCGCCAGCAGGAGGGACAGGGGGCCCGGGGAGCTGTTTTTT.

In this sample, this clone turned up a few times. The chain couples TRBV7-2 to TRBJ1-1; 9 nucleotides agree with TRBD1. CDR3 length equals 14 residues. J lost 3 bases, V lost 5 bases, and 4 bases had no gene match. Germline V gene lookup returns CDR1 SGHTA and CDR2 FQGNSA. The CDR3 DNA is TGTGCCAGCAGCGAACAGGGGGCTGACACTGAAGCTTTCTTT. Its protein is CASSEQGADTEAFF.

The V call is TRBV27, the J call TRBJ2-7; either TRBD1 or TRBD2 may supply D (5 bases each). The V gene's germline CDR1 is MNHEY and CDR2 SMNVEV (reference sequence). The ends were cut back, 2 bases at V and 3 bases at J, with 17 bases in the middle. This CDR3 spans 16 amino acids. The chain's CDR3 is CASSLGHRDPLYEQYF. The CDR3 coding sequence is TGTGCCAGCAGTTTAGGACACCGGGACCCCCTCTACGAGCAGTACTTC.

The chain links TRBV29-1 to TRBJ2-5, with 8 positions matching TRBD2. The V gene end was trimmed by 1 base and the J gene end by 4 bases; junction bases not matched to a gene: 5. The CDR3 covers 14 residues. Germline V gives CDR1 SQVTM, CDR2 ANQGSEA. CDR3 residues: CSVEGRRGGETQYF. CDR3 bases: TGCAGCGTTGAAGGTAGACGGGGGGGAGAGACCCAGTACTTC.

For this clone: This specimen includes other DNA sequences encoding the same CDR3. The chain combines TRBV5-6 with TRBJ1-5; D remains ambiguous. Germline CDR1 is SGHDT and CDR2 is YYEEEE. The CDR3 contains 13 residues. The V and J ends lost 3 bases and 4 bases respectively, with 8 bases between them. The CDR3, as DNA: TGTGCCAGCAGCTCCGGAAGTAATCAGCCCCAGCATTTT. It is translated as CASSSGSNQPQHF.

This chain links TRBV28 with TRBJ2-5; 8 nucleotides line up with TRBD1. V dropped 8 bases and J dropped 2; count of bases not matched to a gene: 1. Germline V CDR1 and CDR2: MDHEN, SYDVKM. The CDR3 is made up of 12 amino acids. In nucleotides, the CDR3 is TGTGCCAGCGGGACAGGACAAGAGACCCAGTACTTC. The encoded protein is CASGTGQETQYF. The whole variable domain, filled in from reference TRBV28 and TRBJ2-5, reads DVKVTQSSRYLVKRTGEKVFLECVQDMDHENMFWYRQDPGLGLRLIYFSYDVKMKEKGDIPEGYSVSREKKERFSLILESASTNQTSMYLCASGTGQETQYFGPGTRLLVL.

The CDR3 region has the DNA TGTGCCAGCAGCTACGGGTCTGACTGGCAGTATTTT. It yields the protein CASSYGSDWQYF. The chain employs TRBV5-6 and TRBJ2-3, with D uncertain. V gave up 3 bases and J gave up 11 bases, with 13 bases separating them. CDR1 is SGHDT, CDR2 YYEEEE, per germline. The CDR3 covers 12 residues.

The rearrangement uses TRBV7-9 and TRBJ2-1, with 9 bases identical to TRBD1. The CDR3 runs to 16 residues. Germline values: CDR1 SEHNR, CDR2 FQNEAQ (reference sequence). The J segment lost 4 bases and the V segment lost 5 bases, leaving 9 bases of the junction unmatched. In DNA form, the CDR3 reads TGTGCCAGCAGCGAAACCGGGACAGGGATATACAATGAGCAGTTCTTC. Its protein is CASSETGTGIYNEQFF. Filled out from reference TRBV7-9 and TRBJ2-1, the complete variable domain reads DTGVSQNPRHKITKRGQNVTFRCDPISEHNRLYWYRQTLGQGPEFLTYFQNEAQLEKSRLLSDRFSAERPKGSFSTLEIQRTEQGDSAMYLCASSETGTGIYNEQFFGPGTRLTVL.

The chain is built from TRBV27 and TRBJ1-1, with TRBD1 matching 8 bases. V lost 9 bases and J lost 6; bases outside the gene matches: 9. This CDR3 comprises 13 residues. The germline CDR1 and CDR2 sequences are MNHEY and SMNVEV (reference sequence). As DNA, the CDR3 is TGTGCCAGTAGCACAGGGGGAGGAGCTGAAGCTTTCTTT. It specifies CASSTGGGAEAFF.

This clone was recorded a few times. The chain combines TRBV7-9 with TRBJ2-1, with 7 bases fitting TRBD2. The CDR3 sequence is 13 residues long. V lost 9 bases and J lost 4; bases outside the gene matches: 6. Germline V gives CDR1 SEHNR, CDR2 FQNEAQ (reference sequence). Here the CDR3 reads CASAGDGYNEQFF. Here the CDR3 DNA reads TGTGCCAGTGCGGGGGACGGATACAATGAGCAGTTCTTC. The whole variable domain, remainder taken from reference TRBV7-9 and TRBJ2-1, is DTGVSQNPRHKITKRGQNVTFRCDPISEHNRLYWYRQTLGQGPEFLTYFQNEAQLEKSRLLSDRFSAERPKGSFSTLEIQRTEQGDSAMYLCASAGDGYNEQFFGPGTRLTVL.

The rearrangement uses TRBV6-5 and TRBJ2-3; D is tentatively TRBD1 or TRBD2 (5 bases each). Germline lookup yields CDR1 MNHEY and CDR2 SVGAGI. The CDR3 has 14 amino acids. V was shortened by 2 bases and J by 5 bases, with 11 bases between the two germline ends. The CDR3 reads CASSYMGPLDTQYF. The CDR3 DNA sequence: TGTGCCAGCAGTTACATGGGACCCTTAGATACGCAGTATTTT.

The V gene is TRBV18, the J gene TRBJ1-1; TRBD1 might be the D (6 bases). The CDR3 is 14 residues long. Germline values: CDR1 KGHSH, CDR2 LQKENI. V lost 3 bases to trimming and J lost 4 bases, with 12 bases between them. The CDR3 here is CASSPTQGITEAFF. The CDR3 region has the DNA TGTGCCAGCTCACCGACACAGGGAATCACTGAAGCTTTCTTT.

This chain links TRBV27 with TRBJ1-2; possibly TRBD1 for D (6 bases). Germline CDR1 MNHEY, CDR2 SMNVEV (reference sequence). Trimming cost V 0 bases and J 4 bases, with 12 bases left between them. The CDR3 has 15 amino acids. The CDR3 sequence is CASSLSPTGFYGYTF. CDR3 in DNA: TGTGCCAGCAGTTTATCGCCGACAGGTTTCTATGGCTACACCTTC.

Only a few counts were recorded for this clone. This CDR3 is CASSFAGRHSEKLFF. In DNA, the CDR3 is TGTGCCAGCAGTTTCGCGGGACGCCACAGCGAAAAACTGTTTTTT. The rearrangement links TRBV27 to TRBJ1-4, with TRBD1 as a possible D gene (5 bases). The germline gives CDR1 MNHEY, CDR2 SMNVEV (reference sequence). The CDR3 covers 15 residues. V was shortened by 3 bases and J by 8 bases, with 16 bases between the two germline ends. Full variable domain (remainder filled in from reference TRBV27 and TRBJ1-4): EAQVTQNPRYLITVTGKKLTVTCSQNMNHEYMSWYRQDPGLGLRQIYYSMNVEVTDKGDVPEGYKVSRKEKRNFPLILESPSPNQTSLYFCASSFAGRHSEKLFFGSGTQLSVL.

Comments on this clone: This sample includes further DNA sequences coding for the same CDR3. This CDR3 is CASSLAGTYNEQFF. In DNA form, the CDR3 reads TGTGCCAGCAGCTTAGCCGGAACCTACAATGAGCAGTTCTTC. The chain has TRBV7-9 and TRBJ2-1, with D unresolved. The CDR3 runs 14 residues. Germline values: CDR1 SEHNR, CDR2 FQNEAQ (reference sequence). V lost 0 bases, J lost 2 bases, and 5 bases lay in between. The variable domain in full, completed from reference TRBV7-9 and TRBJ2-1, reads DTGVSQNPRHKITKRGQNVTFRCDPISEHNRLYWYRQTLGQGPEFLTYFQNEAQLEKSRLLSDRFSAERPKGSFSTLEIQRTEQGDSAMYLCASSLAGTYNEQFFGPGTRLTVL.

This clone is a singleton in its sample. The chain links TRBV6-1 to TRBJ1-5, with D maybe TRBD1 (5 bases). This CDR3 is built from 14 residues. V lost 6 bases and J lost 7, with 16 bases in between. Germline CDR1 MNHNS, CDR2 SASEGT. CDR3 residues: CASSSGGVRQPQHF. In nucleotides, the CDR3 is TGTGCCAGCAGCTCTGGGGGGGTACGGCAGCCCCAGCATTTT.

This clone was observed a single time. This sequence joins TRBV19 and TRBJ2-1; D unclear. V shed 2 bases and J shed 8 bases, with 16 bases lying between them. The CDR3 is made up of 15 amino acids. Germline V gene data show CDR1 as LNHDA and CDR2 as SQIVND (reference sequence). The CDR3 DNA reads TGTGCCAGTAGTATATCCGGACGAGGAGCCGATGAGCAGTTCTTC. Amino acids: CASSISGRGADEQFF.

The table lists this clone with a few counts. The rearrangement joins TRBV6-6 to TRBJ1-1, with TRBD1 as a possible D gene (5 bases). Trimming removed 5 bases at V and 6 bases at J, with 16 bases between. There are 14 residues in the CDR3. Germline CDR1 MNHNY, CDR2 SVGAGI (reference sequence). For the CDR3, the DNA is TGTGCCAGCAGTCCGACACAGGTTGGCGCTGAAGCTTTCTTT. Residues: CASSPTQVGAEAFF.

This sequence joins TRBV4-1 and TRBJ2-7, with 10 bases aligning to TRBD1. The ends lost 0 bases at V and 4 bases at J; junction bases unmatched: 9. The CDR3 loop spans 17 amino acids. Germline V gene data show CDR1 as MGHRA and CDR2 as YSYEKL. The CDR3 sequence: CASSQDSDRGPPYEQYF. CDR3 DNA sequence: TGCGCCAGCAGCCAAGATTCAGACAGGGGGCCTCCGTACGAGCAGTACTTC.

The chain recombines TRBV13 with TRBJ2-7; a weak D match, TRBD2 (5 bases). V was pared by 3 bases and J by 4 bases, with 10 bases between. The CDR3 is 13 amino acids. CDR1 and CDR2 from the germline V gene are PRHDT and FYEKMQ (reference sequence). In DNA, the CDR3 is TGTGCCAGCAGCTTTAATTCGGGGTACGAGCAGTACTTC. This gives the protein CASSFNSGYEQYF.

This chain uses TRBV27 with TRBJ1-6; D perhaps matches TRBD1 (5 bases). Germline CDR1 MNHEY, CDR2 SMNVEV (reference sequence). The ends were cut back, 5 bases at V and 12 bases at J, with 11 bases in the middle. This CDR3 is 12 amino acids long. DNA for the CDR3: TGTGCCAGCAGTGTCGGCGGGGGACCCCTCCACTTT. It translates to CASSVGGGPLHF.

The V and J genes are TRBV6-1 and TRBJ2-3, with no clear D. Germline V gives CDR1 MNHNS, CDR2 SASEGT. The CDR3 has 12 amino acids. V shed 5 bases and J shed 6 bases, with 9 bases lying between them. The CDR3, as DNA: TGTGCCAGCAGTACCCTGGGGGATACGCAGTATTTT. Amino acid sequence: CASSTLGDTQYF.

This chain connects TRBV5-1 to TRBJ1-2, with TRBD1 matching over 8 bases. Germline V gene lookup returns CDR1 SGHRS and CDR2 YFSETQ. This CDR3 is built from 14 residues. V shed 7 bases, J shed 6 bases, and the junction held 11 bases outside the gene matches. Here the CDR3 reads CASSFTTTGDGYTF. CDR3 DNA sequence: TGCGCCAGCTCGTTTACCACGACAGGGGATGGCTACACCTTC.